A selection of T cell receptor beta chains follows, all from one sample in a study of response to subunit inactivated influenza vaccine. One entry per CDR3 protein results from TCRdb running MiXCR on the RT-PCR reads. The table includes about 620,000 distinct CDR3 sequences, approximately 10% detected once. The same data also went into a second study, on T cells expressing NK-cell markers.

The sequencing used PBMCs from blood, collected on the day of vaccination. These TCRs come from a man aged 45 to 65 who received an inactivated influenza vaccine. CDR3s include the opening cysteine and the closing phenylalanine or tryptophan. The order of the fields is V gene, clone size, D gene, J gene, CDR3 DNA, CDR3 protein. The D gene is left open where the match is weak. Clone size is not always given. Where it is, it says once, few, many or a class for expanded clones.

>TRBV24-1|.|.|TRBJ1-2
TGTGCCACCAGTGAGGACCGGGGCGGCTATGGCTACACCTTC
CATSEDRGGYGYTF
>TRBV30|many|.|TRBJ2-7
TGTGCCTGGAGGAACCCCAGGAGCTCCTACGAGCAGTACTTC
CAWRNPRSSYEQYF
>TRBV5-6|many|.|TRBJ2-1
TGTGCCAGCAGCTTGTGGCTACATGCGAATACTTACAATGAGCAGTTCTTC
CASSLWLHANTYNEQFF
>TRBV5-1|few|TRBD1|TRBJ2-1
TGCGCCAGCAGCTCAACAGGGGTCGGCTACAATGAGCAGTTCTTC
CASSSTGVGYNEQFF
>TRBV7-9|.|.|TRBJ2-3
TGTGCCAGCAGCTTAGCCTTCAGAACAGATACGCAGTATTTT
CASSLAFRTDTQYF
>TRBV6-1|many|.|TRBJ1-1
TGTGCCAGCAGAGAACGGGAGCTGAACACTGAAGCTTTCTTT
CASRERELNTEAFF
>TRBV3-1|few|.|TRBJ1-1
TGTGCCAGCAGCCAAGGTCGCGGGGCTTTCTTT
CASSQGRGAFF
>TRBV7-9|.|.|TRBJ2-7
TGTGCCAGCAGCTTGACGTGGAACGAGCAGTACTTC
CASSLTWNEQYF
>TRBV20-1|.|.|TRBJ2-6
TGCAGTGCTAGAGAACCGGGACGGCAATCTGGGGCCAACGTCCTGACTTTC
CSAREPGRQSGANVLTF
>TRBV2|.|TRBD1|TRBJ2-7
TGTGCCAGCCGAGGGGGCCAGGGTCAAAACCCCTACGAGCAGTACTTC
CASRGGQGQNPYEQYF
>TRBV6-4|few|TRBD2|TRBJ2-2
TGTGCCAGCAGTGACTCATGGACTAGGCAAGATTACACCGGGGAGCTGTTTTTT
CASSDSWTRQDYTGELFF
>TRBV6-1|.|.|TRBJ2-7
TGTGCCAGCAGCTTCGGACTATCGAGCTCCTACGAGCAGTACTTC
CASSFGLSSSYEQYF
>TRBV4-2|few|.|TRBJ1-4
TGTGCCAGCAGCCAAGATCCCCGAATAATTCGCGGTGAAAAACTGTTTTTT
CASSQDPRIIRGEKLFF
>TRBV3-1|.|TRBD1|TRBJ2-6
TGTGCCAGCAGCCAAACGGGACAGATCGCGGGGGCCAACGTCCTGACTTTC
CASSQTGQIAGANVLTF
>TRBV30|.|TRBD2|TRBJ2-3
TGTGCCTGGGCGACTAGCGGGTGGCCAGATACGCAGTATTTT
CAWATSGWPDTQYF
>TRBV5-1|few|.|TRBJ2-5
TGCGCCAGCAGAGGAAAGGAACACCCGTACCAAGAGACCCAGTACTTC
CASRGKEHPYQETQYF
>TRBV25-1|few|.|TRBJ2-7
TGTGCCAGCAGTGACCCCCACGAATCCTACGAGCAGTACTTC
CASSDPHESYEQYF
>TRBV12-3/TRBV12-4|few|.|TRBJ1-6
TGTGCCAGCAGTACAGGGATCTCACCCCTCCACTTT
CASSTGISPLHF
>TRBV12-3/TRBV12-4|once|TRBD2|TRBJ2-1
TGTGCCAGCAGGTTGACTAGCGGGAGGGCCGTTGAGCAGTTCTTC
CASRLTSGRAVEQFF
>TRBV7-9|many|TRBD1|TRBJ2-2
TGTGCCAGCAGCCTGGACAGGCACACCGGGGAGCTGTTTTTT
CASSLDRHTGELFF
>TRBV20-1|.|.|TRBJ1-5
TGCAGTGCTAGACCCGGGAGAGGGAGTCAGCCCCAGCATTTT
CSARPGRGSQPQHF
>TRBV7-2|few|.|TRBJ2-1
TGTGCCAGCACCCCGACGTCCCTCTCCTACAATGAGCAGTTCTTC
CASTPTSLSYNEQFF
>TRBV6-5|few|.|TRBJ1-1
TGTGCCAGCAGTTACTCGAACGGGGGAACTGAAGCTTTCTTT
CASSYSNGGTEAFF
>TRBV5-1|few|.|TRBJ2-7
TGCGCCAGCAGCTTGGTATTTGACGGCGAGCAGTACTTC
CASSLVFDGEQYF
>TRBV6-2/TRBV6-3|few|.|TRBJ2-1
TGTGCCAGCAGTTACGGCGAGACTGAGCAGTTCTTC
CASSYGETEQFF
>TRBV20-1|few|.|TRBJ2-7
TGCAGTGCTAGAGTTCCTTTCAGGGGTAGTGTCTACGAGCAGTACTTC
CSARVPFRGSVYEQYF
>TRBV7-2|.|.|TRBJ2-3
TGTGCCAGCAGCCCGTTGGGGTCCCGAACCACAGATACGCAGTATTTT
CASSPLGSRTTDTQYF
>TRBV15|.|TRBD1|TRBJ2-5
TGTGCCACCAGCACGCAGACAGGGGGCTTGACCCAGTACTTC
CATSTQTGGLTQYF
>TRBV5-1|.|.|TRBJ2-5
TGCGCCAGCAGCTTGGATGGGACAAGCCAAGAGACCCAGTACTTC
CASSLDGTSQETQYF
>TRBV10-3|few|.|TRBJ2-6
TGTGCCATCAGTATCTCCGGGACGGCCTCTGGGGCCAACGTCCTGACTTTC
CAISISGTASGANVLTF
>TRBV4-1|few|TRBD1|TRBJ2-7
TGCGCCAGCAGCCAAAGTGGGACAGGGGGCGGCTACGAGCAGTACTTC
CASSQSGTGGGYEQYF
>TRBV7-9|few|TRBD2|TRBJ2-3
TGTGCCAGCAGCTTACGACTAGCCGATTTGACAGATACGCAGTATTTT
CASSLRLADLTDTQYF
>TRBV11-3|.|.|TRBJ2-1
TGTGCCAGCAGCCAAGATCGGCGAAACAATGAGCAGTTCTTC
CASSQDRRNNEQFF
>TRBV11-2|.|TRBD2|TRBJ2-5
TGTGCCAGCAGCCGGACCCTACTGACTAGCGGGGTTTACACTCAAGAGACCCAGTACTTC
CASSRTLLTSGVYTQETQYF
>TRBV7-2|many|.|TRBJ2-5
TGTGCCAGCAGCTTAGACAGGGTCGAGACCCAGTACTTC
CASSLDRVETQYF
>TRBV7-2|many|TRBD2|TRBJ2-4
TGTGCCAGCAGCTTAAGAGGGACTAGCGGGGGGATAAACATTCAGTACTTC
CASSLRGTSGGINIQYF
>TRBV2|few|.|TRBJ2-1
TGTGCCAGCAATAAACTCAGGGGGAGGTTTGAGTACAATGAGCAGTTCTTC
CASNKLRGRFEYNEQFF
>TRBV29-1|.|TRBD1|TRBJ2-5
TGCAGCGTTCTACAGGGGTCCCAAGAGACCCAGTACTTC
CSVLQGSQETQYF
>TRBV12-3/TRBV12-4|few|TRBD2|TRBJ2-3
TGTGCCAGCAGTTTAGGCATAGCGGGAACAAGAATGTATTTT
CASSLGIAGTRMYF
>TRBV15|few|TRBD1|TRBJ2-1
TGTGCCACCAGCATTGACAGGGCTAACAATGAGCAGTTCTTC
CATSIDRANNEQFF
>TRBV29-1|.|.|TRBJ2-7
TGCAGCGTTGAAGACGGACAGCCGGGGCAGTACTTC
CSVEDGQPGQYF
>TRBV7-9|many|TRBD1|TRBJ1-5
TGTGCCAGCAGCTTAGGCCAGGGGGATCAGCCCCAGCATTTT
CASSLGQGDQPQHF
>TRBV20-1|.|TRBD2|TRBJ2-3
TGCAGCCCGAAGCGGTCGGGGGGAATGGATACGCAGTATTTT
CSPKRSGGMDTQYF
>TRBV4-3|few|TRBD2|TRBJ2-1
TGCGCCAGCAGACCGTACCTAGCGGGGGAACCCAATGAGCAGTTCTTC
CASRPYLAGEPNEQFF
>TRBV12-5|.|TRBD1|TRBJ2-1
TGTGCTAGTGGTTCCGGGACAGGGGGATACAATGAGCAGTTCTTC
CASGSGTGGYNEQFF
>TRBV20-1|.|.|TRBJ2-7
TGCAGTGCTAGAGCTGGGGCAGCCTACGAGCAGTACTTC
CSARAGAAYEQYF
>TRBV6-5|.|.|TRBJ2-6
TGTGCCAGCAGTTACTCGGTTCGACAGGACTCTGGGGCCAACGTCCTGACTTTC
CASSYSVRQDSGANVLTF
>TRBV7-6|few|.|TRBJ2-5
TGTGCCAGCAGCTTAGAAGTTGCAGGGCAAGAGACCCAGTACTTC
CASSLEVAGQETQYF
>TRBV4-3|many|TRBD1|TRBJ1-4
TGCGCCAGCAGCGGCGGACAGGGATCTGAAAAACTGTTTTTT
CASSGGQGSEKLFF
>TRBV20-1|.|.|TRBJ2-7
TGCAGTGCTAGAGGGATGTCAGCCTACGAGCAGTACTTC
CSARGMSAYEQYF
>TRBV29-1|.|TRBD2|TRBJ2-3
TGCAGCGTTGAAGATCGGCTAACTAGCGGGGGGCCTTATTTT
CSVEDRLTSGGPYF
>TRBV10-3|.|.|TRBJ2-1
TGTGCCATCACGGGTCCCTCTCACAATGAGCAGTTCTTC
CAITGPSHNEQFF
>TRBV6-2/TRBV6-3|few|.|TRBJ2-3
TGTGCCAGCACTCGAGGTAGAGGGGAAAGCACAGATACGCAGTATTTT
CASTRGRGESTDTQYF
>TRBV18|.|.|TRBJ2-5
TGTGCCAGCGCCCTTGGGGGGCAAGAGACCCAGTACTTC
CASALGGQETQYF
>TRBV28|few|TRBD2|TRBJ2-2
TGTGCCAGCAGTTCCTACCCCAGGACTAGCGGCACCGGGGAGCTGTTTTTT
CASSSYPRTSGTGELFF
>TRBV18|many|TRBD1|TRBJ2-7
TGTGCCAGCTCCATTCTGACTCCGGGACAGGGGCTAAAAGGGCTCCGGGCCGAGCAGTACTTC
CASSILTPGQGLKGLRAEQYF
>TRBV21-1|few|.|TRBJ1-1
TGTGCCAGCAGCAGCAGCGAGGGGGCTTTCTTT
CASSSSEGAFF
>TRBV9|few|TRBD2|TRBJ2-3
TGTGCCAGCAGCCCCCCGCTAGCGGGAGGCACAGATACGCAGTATTTT
CASSPPLAGGTDTQYF
>TRBV11-1|.|.|TRBJ2-5
TGTGCCAGCAGTCTCGGACCGTCGGGAAATATCCTCCAAGAGACCCAGTACTTC
CASSLGPSGNILQETQYF
>TRBV27|.|.|TRBJ2-1
TGTGCCAGCAGTTTCCTCGGGGGTGGGGCGGGGTTCTTC
CASSFLGGGAGFF